Here is one TCR beta chain with its context. This specimen comes from a study of blood T cell repertoires in COVID-19. Original data processing: Reference gene primer amplification yielded estimated nucleated cell counts. This table comes from immunoSEQ multiplex PCR, and its TCRdb copy is limited to in-frame clones, with some not included. V and J calls and clone size follow that table, whereas D and trimming were derived from the DNA. The data contain about 220,000 clones, around 88% of them singletons. The germline V gene encodes CDR1 MNHNS and CDR2 SASEGT. The CDR3 extends over 15 amino acids. Unmatched junction bases numbered 3, after V lost 3 bases and J lost 4 bases.

The chain joins TRBV6-1 to TRBJ2-3; TRBD2 agrees at 11 bases. The sample consisted of PBMCs or T cells enriched from blood (not recorded which). This sequence was found in a woman in her 40s with acute COVID-19. The CDR3 reads CASSEDSGGADTQYF. CDR3 bases: TGTGCCAGCAGTGAGGATAGCGGGGGGGCAGATACGCAGTATTTT.